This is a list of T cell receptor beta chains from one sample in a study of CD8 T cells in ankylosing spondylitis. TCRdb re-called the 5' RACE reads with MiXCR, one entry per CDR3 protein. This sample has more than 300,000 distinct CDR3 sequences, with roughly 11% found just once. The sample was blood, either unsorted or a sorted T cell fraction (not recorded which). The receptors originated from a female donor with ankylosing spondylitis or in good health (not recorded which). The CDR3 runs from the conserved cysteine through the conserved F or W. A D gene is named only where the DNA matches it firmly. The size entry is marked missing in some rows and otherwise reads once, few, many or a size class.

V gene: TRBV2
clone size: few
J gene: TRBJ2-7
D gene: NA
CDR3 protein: CAIAIGGTYEQYF
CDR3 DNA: TGTGCCATCGCGATTGGGGGGACCTACGAGCAGTACTTC

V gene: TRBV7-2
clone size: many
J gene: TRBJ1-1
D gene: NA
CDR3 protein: CASSINPGTEAFF
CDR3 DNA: TGTGCCAGCAGCATAAATCCGGGGACTGAAGCTTTCTTT

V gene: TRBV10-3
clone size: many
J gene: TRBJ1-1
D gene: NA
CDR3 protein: CAISRGAEAFF
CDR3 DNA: TGTGCCATTTCCCGGGGGGCTGAAGCTTTCTTT

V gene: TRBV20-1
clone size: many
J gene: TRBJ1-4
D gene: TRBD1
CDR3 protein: CSARDPRGLEEKLFF
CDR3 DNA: TGCAGTGCTAGAGACCCCAGGGGGCTTGAAGAAAAACTGTTTTTT

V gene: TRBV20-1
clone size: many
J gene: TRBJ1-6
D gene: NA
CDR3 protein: CSARDEGRPSYNSPLHF
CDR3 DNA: TGCAGTGCTAGAGATGAAGGCAGGCCCTCCTATAATTCACCCCTCCACTTT

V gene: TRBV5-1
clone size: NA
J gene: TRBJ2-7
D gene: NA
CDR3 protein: CASSPETGLEYF
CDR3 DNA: TGCGCCAGCAGCCCCGAGACAGGCTTGGAGTACTTC

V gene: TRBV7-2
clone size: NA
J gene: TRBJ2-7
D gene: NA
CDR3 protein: CASSLGLRGREQYF
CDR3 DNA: TGTGCCAGCAGCTTAGGTTTGAGGGGACGCGAGCAGTACTTC

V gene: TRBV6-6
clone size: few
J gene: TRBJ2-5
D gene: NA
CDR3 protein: CASSYGQETQYF
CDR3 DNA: TGTGCCAGCAGTTACGGCCAAGAGACCCAGTACTTC

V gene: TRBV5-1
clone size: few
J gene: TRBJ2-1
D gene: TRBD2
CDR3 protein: CASQRGSGGAGSYNEQFF
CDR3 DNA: TGCGCCAGTCAGAGGGGTAGCGGGGGGGCAGGATCCTACAATGAGCAGTTCTTC

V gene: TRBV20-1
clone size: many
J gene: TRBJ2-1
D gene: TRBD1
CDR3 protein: CSIRTGGIINEQFF
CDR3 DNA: TGCAGTATACGAACAGGGGGCATAATCAATGAGCAGTTCTTC

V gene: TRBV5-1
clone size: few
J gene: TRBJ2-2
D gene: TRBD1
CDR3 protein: CASSLPGQGPTGELFF
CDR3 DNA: TGCGCCAGCAGCTTACCGGGACAGGGGCCCACCGGGGAGCTGTTTTTT

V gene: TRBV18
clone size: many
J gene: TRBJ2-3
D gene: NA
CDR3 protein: CASSPPSEDTQYF
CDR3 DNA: TGTGCCAGCTCACCCCCAAGTGAAGATACGCAGTATTTT

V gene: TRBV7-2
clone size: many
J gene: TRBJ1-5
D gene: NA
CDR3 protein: CASSLGDGFQPQHF
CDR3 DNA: TGTGCCAGCAGCTTAGGGGACGGTTTCCAGCCCCAGCATTTT

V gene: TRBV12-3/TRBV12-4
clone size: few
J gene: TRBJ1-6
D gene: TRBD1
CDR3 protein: CASSWDSGEPLHF
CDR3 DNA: TGTGCCAGCAGCTGGGACAGCGGGGAGCCCCTCCACTTT

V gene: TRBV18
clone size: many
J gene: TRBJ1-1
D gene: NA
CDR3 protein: CASSPENTEAFF
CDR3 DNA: TGTGCCAGCTCACCGGAGAACACTGAAGCTTTCTTT

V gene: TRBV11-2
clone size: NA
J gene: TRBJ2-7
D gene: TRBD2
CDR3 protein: CASSPRAGVSYEQYF
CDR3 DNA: TGTGCCAGCAGCCCCCGTGCGGGGGTGAGCTACGAGCAGTACTTC